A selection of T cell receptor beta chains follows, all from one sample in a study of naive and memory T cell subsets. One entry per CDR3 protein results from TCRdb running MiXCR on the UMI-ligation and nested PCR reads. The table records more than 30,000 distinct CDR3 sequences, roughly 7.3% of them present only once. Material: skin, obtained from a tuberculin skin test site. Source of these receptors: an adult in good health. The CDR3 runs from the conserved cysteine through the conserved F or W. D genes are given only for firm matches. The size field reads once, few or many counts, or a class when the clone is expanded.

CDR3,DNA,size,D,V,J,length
CASSLAVYNEQFF,TGCGCCAGCAGCTTGGCCGTTTACAATGAGCAGTTCTTC,many,-,TRBV5-1,TRBJ2-1,13
CASRPRVSSTDTQYF,TGTGCCAGCAGGCCCAGGGTGTCTAGCACAGATACGCAGTATTTT,many,-,TRBV25-1,TRBJ2-3,15
CASSPIPPDTQYF,TGTGCCAGCTCACCAATTCCCCCAGATACGCAGTATTTT,medium-sized,-,TRBV18,TRBJ2-3,13
CASSLGGVGPYEQYF,TGCGCCAGCAGCTTGGGGGGCGTAGGACCCTACGAGCAGTACTTC,many,-,TRBV5-1,TRBJ2-7,15
CASSQYRGRGADEQYF,TGTGCCAGCAGCCAGTACAGGGGGCGCGGCGCTGACGAGCAGTACTTC,few,TRBD1,TRBV7-2,TRBJ2-7,16
CASSVDPNYGYTF,TGTGCCAGCAGCGTAGACCCGAACTATGGCTACACCTTC,many,-,TRBV9,TRBJ1-2,13
CASSLPGQGSNGYTF,TGTGCCAGTAGTTTACCGGGACAGGGAAGTAATGGCTACACCTTC,few,TRBD1,TRBV19,TRBJ1-2,15
CASSASGETDTQYF,TGTGCCAGCAGCGCAAGCGGGGAGACAGATACGCAGTATTTT,many,TRBD2,TRBV6-5,TRBJ2-3,14
CASSLVGATPGLETQYF,TGTGCCAGCAGCTTAGTAGGCGCCACCCCAGGTTTAGAGACCCAGTACTTC,many,-,TRBV11-2,TRBJ2-5,17
CASSLVRGGTDTQYF,TGTGCCAGCAGCTTAGTGCGGGGGGGCACAGATACGCAGTATTTT,many,TRBD2,TRBV7-9,TRBJ2-3,15